This TCR beta chain was recovered during a study of OX40 agonist ivuxolimab in advanced cancers. Background on the study: From roughly 23 to 85 years was the age range, with a mean of approximately 58 years, and about 78% were male.

Findings and limits, study-wide: Antigen specificity remained undetermined for the expanded peripheral T cells.

Using immunoSEQ multiplex PCR, the repertoire was profiled, and TCRdb retains in-frame clones only, with some absent. The sample holds 65,000 to 85,000 clones, around 83% seen once. This clone has just a few counts. The target antigen is unknown. The sample was CD4+ or CD8+ T cells sorted from blood, taken in a trial of the OX40 agonist ivuxolimab. This TCR was recovered from an adult with an advanced solid tumor such as melanoma, head and neck, liver or kidney cancer.

CDR3 protein: CSAQWGTGSGRAEAFF. CDR3 DNA sequence: TGCAGCGCCCAGTGGGGAACAGGGTCGGGCAGGGCTGAAGCTTTCTTT. V is TRBV29-1 and J is TRBJ1-1, with D possibly TRBD1 on 6 matching bases. The CDR3 runs 16 residues. Germline-derived CDR1 and CDR2 are SQVTM and ANQGSEA. The V end was cut by 7 bases, the J end by 6 bases, with 27 bases between.